A single sample gave rise to the 10 T cell receptor beta chains below, sequenced in a study of T cells in Graves' hyperthyroidism and ophthalmopathy. TCR beta CDR3 regions were amplified from RNA transcripts. The HTBI primer set drove a first-round RT-PCR of the TCR CDR3. Each CDR3 protein gets one entry after TCRdb re-called the multiplex PCR reads with MiXCR. The table has about 560,000 distinct CDR3 sequences, 16% seen once. Sequencing was performed on blood. These TCRs come from a woman in her late teens or twenties with Graves' hyperthyroidism.

Ten or more counts support this clonotype. The genes are TRBV24-1 and TRBJ2-3; 7 bases fit TRBD2. The ends lost 3 bases at V and 2 bases at J; junction bases unmatched: 7. The CDR3 spans 16 residues. Germline CDR1 reads KGHDR; CDR2 reads SFDVKD. The CDR3 DNA reads TGTGCCACCAGTGATCGTACTAGCGACCTCACAGATACGCAGTATTTT. This gives the protein CATSDRTSDLTDTQYF.

At least ten counts were recorded for this clonotype. V gene TRBV12-3 or TRBV12-4 combines with J gene TRBJ1-5; 7 nucleotides align to TRBD1. Trimming took 3 bases from V and 0 from J; bases not matched to a gene: 5. This CDR3 spans 16 amino acids. This CDR3 reads CASSFGTVNSNQPQHF. The DNA of the CDR3 is TGTGCCAGCAGTTTCGGGACAGTCAATAGCAATCAGCCCCAGCATTTT.

This clonotype was picked up many times. The genes are TRBV28 and TRBJ2-1, with 10 nucleotides matching TRBD2. CDR3 length: 17 amino acids. Trimming cost V 5 bases and J 2 bases; bases outside gene matches: 9. Germline CDR1 reads MDHEN; CDR2 reads SYDVKM. CDR3: CASSPPGLAMTYNEQFF. In DNA form, the CDR3 reads TGTGCCAGCAGTCCCCCGGGACTAGCGATGACCTACAATGAGCAGTTCTTC.

The rearrangement joins TRBV4-1 to TRBJ1-2; D uncertain. The CDR3 sequence is 12 residues long. The germline V and J ends were trimmed by 0 bases and 10 bases, with 9 bases remaining between them. The V gene's germline CDR1 is MGHRA and CDR2 YSYEKL. The CDR3 spells CASSQEVRDYTF. CDR3 in DNA: TGCGCCAGCAGCCAAGAAGTTCGTGACTACACCTTC.

V and J are TRBV6-2 or TRBV6-3 and TRBJ1-2, with 7 bases that match TRBD1. Germline trimming cut 6 bases from V and 6 bases from J; bases unmatched to any gene: 7. CDR1 is MNHEY, CDR2 SVGEGT, per germline. The CDR3 covers 13 residues. CDR3 amino acids: CASSSDRVDGYTF. DNA of the CDR3: TGTGCCAGCAGCAGCGACAGGGTGGATGGCTACACCTTC.

Notes on this clonotype: Given a much more abundant clone one base away, this may be a read error. The rearrangement uses TRBV12-3 or TRBV12-4 and TRBJ1-1, with D perhaps matching TRBD1 (5 bases). The CDR3 is made up of 13 amino acids. V lost 5 bases and J 5 bases, leaving 12 bases between the germline ends. The CDR3 DNA sequence: TGTGCCAGCAGTGAGGGGATGGGGACTGAAGCTTTCTTT. Its protein is CASSEGMGTEAFF.

This clonotype was counted at least ten times. V and J are TRBV6-1 and TRBJ1-1, with D unclear. The CDR3 sequence is 14 residues long. V was cut by 7 bases and J by 1 base, with 13 bases left in between. The V gene's germline CDR1 is MNHNS and CDR2 SASEGT. The CDR3, as DNA: TGTGCCAGCACCACGGGGAAGACGAACACTGAAGCTTTCTTT. Its protein product is CASTTGKTNTEAFF.

This clonotype appeared many times. This chain links TRBV11-2 with TRBJ2-3; TRBD2 agrees at 11 bases. The ends lost 5 bases at V and 6 bases at J; junction bases unmatched: 25. The CDR3 is made up of 21 amino acids. Germline V gene sequence: CDR1 SGHAT, CDR2 FQNNGV. The chain's CDR3 is CASSPTAPISGGGNIRDTQYF. CDR3 bases: TGTGCCAGCAGCCCAACAGCCCCTATTAGCGGGGGGGGGAATATTCGGGATACGCAGTATTTT.

The chain combines TRBV30 with TRBJ2-2; D remains unclear. The V and J ends lost 4 bases and 4 bases respectively, with 7 bases between them. The CDR3 is 12 amino acids. Germline V gives CDR1 GTSNPN, CDR2 SVGIG (reference sequence). The CDR3 DNA follows: TGTGCCTGGAATTTGGCCACCGGGGAGCTGTTTTTT. This gives the protein CAWNLATGELFF. The whole variable domain, filled in from reference TRBV30 and TRBJ2-2, reads SQTIHQWPATLVQPVGSPLSLECTVEGTSNPNLYWYRQAAGRGLQLLFYSVGIGQISSEVPQNLSASRPQDRQFILSSKKLLLSDSGFYLCAWNLATGELFFGEGSRLTVL.

As for this clonotype: A single base separates this from a much larger clone, so it may be a read error. The V and J genes are TRBV28 and TRBJ2-7, with D perhaps TRBD2 (5 bases). The CDR3 has 13 residues. CDR1 is MDHEN, CDR2 SYDVKM, per germline. V gave up 8 bases and J gave up 7 bases, with 18 bases separating them. CDR3 loop: CASSPKSSNEQYF. Written as DNA, the CDR3 is TGTGCCAGCTCACCAAAATCTAGCAATGAGCAGTACTTC.